The source of this TCR beta chain is a study of blood T cells in healthy people across ages. Using a J-beta primer mix together with a sample-barcoded 5' primer, a second PCR was run for 7 to 11 cycles. TCRdb reprocessed the 5' RACE reads with MiXCR, giving one entry per CDR3 protein. The sample yields approximately 2,000,000 distinct CDR3 sequences, roughly 43% seen once. Germline assignment: CDR1 SEHNR and CDR2 FQNEAQ (reference sequence). Germline trimming cut 5 bases from V and 2 bases from J; bases unmatched to any gene: 9. The CDR3 has 16 amino acids. The source material was blood. The source is a human donor in good health. V gene TRBV7-9 combines with J gene TRBJ2-5, with 9 bases fitting TRBD1. Here the CDR3 reads CASSQAGDRGQETQYF. The CDR3, as DNA: TGTGCCAGCAGCCAGGCCGGAGACAGGGGGCAAGAGACCCAGTACTTC.